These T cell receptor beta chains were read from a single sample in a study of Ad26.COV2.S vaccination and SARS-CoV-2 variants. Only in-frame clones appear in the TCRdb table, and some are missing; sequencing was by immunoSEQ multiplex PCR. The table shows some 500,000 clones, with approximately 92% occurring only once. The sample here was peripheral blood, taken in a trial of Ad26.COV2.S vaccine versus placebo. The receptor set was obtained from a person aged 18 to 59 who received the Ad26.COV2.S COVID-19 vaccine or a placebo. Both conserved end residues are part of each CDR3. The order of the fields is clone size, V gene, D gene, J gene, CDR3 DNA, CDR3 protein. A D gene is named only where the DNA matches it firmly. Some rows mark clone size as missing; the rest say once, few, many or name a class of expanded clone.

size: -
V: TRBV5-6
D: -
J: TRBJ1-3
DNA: TGTGCCAGCAGCTTGGTCGGTTGGGGACGAAACACCATATATTTT
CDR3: CASSLVGWGRNTIYF

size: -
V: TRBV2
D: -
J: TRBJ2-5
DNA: TGTGCCAGCAGTGAGGTAGGAGGAGAGACCCAGTACTTC
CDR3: CASSEVGGETQYF

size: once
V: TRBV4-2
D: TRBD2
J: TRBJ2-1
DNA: TGTGCCAGCAGCCACCCGGGACTAGCGGGAGGGGTTAATGAGCAGTTCTTC
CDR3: CASSHPGLAGGVNEQFF

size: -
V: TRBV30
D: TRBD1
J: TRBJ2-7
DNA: TGTGCCTGGATGGGGACAGGGGGTCTCTACGAGCAGTACTTC
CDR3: CAWMGTGGLYEQYF

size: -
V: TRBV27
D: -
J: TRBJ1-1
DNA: TGTGCCAGCAGTTTCGGGGCGAACACTGAAGCTTTCTTT
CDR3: CASSFGANTEAFF

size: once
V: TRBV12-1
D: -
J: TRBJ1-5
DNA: TGTGCCAGCAGCTTTGCGGCCAATCAGCCCCAGCATTTT
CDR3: CASSFAANQPQHF

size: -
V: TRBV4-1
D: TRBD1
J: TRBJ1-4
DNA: TGCGCCAGCAGCCAAGAAGGGGACAGGGTACGGTCCGATGAAAAACTGTTTTTT
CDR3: CASSQEGDRVRSDEKLFF

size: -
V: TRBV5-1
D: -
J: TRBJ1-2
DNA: TGCGCCAGCAGCTCCCCACATAACTATGGCTACACCTTC
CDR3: CASSSPHNYGYTF

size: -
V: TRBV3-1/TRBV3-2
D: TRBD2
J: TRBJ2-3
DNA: TGTGCCAGCAGCCAAGATCTCCCGGGGGGAGGAGATACGCAGTATTTT
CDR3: CASSQDLPGGGDTQYF

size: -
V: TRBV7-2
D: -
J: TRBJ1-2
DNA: TGTGCCAGCAGCTCCCAACGGGTGGGACTGGGGGATGGCTACACCTTC
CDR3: CASSSQRVGLGDGYTF